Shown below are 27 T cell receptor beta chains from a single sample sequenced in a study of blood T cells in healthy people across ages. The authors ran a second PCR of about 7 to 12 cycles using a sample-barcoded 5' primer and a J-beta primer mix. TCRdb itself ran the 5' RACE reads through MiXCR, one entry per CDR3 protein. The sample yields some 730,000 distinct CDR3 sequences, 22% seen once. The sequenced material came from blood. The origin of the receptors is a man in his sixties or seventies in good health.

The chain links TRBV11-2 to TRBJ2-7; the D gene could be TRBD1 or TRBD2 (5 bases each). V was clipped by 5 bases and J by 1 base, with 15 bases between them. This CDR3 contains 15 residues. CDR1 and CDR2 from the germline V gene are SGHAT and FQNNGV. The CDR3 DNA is TGTGCCAGCAGCCCCGGGACGGTCCCTTCCTACGAGCAGTACTTC. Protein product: CASSPGTVPSYEQYF. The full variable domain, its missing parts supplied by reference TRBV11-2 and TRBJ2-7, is EAGVAQSPRYKIIEKRQSVAFWCNPISGHATLYWYQQILGQGPKLLIQFQNNGVVDDSQLPKDRFSAERLKGVDSTLKIQPAKLEDSAVYLCASSPGTVPSYEQYFGPGTRLTVT.

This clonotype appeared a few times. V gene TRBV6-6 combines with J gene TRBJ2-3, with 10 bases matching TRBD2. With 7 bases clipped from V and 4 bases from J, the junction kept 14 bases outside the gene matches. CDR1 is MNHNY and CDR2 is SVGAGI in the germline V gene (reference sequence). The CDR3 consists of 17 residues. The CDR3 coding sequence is TGTGCCAGCACCGTACGGGGGCTAGCGGGAGTTTCAGATACGCAGTATTTT. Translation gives CASTVRGLAGVSDTQYF.

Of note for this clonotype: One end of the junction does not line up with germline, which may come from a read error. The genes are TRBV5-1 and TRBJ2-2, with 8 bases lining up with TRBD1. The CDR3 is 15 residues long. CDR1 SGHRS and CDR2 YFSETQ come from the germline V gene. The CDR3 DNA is TGCGCCAGCAGTCCCGGGACAGGTAACACCGGGGAGCTGTCTTTT. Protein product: CASSPGTGNTGELSF.

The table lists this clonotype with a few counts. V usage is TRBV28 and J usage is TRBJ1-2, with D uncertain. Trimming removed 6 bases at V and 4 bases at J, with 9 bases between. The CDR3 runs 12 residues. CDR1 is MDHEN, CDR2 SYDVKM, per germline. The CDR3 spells CASRLNSYGYTF. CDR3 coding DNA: TGTGCCAGCAGGCTTAATTCCTATGGCTACACCTTC.

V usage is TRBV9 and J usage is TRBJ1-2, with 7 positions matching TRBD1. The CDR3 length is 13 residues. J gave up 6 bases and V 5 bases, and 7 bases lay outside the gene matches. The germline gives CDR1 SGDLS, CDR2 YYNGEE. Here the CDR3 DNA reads TGTGCCAGCAGGACAGGGTTTTTGCATGGCTACACCTTC. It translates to CASRTGFLHGYTF.

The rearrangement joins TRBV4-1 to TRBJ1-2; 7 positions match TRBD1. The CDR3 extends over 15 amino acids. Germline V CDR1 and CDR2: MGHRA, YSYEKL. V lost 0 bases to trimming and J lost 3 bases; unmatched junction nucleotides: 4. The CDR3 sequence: CASSQDKGQHYGYTF. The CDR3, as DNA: TGCGCCAGCAGCCAAGATAAGGGACAGCACTATGGCTACACCTTC.

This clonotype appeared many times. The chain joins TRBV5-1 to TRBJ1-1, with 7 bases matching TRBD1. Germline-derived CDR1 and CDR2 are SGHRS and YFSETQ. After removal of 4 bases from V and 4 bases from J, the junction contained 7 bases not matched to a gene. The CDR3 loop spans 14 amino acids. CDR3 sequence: CASSPGQAGTEAFF. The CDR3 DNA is TGCGCCAGCAGCCCCGGACAGGCTGGCACTGAAGCTTTCTTT.

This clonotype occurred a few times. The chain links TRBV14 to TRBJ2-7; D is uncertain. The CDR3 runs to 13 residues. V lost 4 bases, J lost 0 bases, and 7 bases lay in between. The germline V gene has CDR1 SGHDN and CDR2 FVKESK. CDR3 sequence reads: CASSRRYSYEQYV. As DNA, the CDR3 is TGTGCCAGCAGCCGACGCTACTCCTACGAGCAGTACGTC.

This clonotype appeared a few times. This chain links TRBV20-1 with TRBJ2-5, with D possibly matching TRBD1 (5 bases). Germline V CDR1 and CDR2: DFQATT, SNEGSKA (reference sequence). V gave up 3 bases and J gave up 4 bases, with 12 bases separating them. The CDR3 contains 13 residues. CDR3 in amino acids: CSASQQGLETQYF. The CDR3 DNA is TGCAGTGCTAGTCAGCAGGGATTAGAGACCCAGTACTTC.

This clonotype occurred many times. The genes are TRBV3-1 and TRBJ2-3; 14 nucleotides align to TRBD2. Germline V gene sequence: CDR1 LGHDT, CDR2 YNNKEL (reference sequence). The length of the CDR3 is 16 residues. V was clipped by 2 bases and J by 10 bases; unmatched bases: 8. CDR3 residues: CASSQRTSGGSDSQYF. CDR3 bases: TGTGCCAGCAGCCAACGGACTAGCGGGGGGTCGGATTCGCAGTATTTT.

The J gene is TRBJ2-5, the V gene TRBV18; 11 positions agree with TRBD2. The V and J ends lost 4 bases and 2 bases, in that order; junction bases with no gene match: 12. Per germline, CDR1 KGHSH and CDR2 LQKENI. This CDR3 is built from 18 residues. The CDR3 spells CASSRSGLAGGIQETQYF. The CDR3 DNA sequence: TGTGCCAGCTCACGATCCGGACTAGCGGGTGGGATACAAGAGACCCAGTACTTC.

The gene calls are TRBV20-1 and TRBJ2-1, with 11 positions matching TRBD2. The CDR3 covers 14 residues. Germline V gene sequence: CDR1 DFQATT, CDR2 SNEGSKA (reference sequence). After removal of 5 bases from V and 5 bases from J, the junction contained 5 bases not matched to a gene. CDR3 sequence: CSAHTSGGHNEQFF. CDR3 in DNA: TGCAGTGCTCATACTAGCGGGGGACACAATGAGCAGTTCTTC.

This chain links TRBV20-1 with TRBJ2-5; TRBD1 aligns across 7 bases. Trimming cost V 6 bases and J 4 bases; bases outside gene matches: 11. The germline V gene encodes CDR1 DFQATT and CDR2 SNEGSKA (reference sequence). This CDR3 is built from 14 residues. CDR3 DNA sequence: TGCAGTGCCCGGAAGGGGGCTGGTTCAGAGACCCAGTACTTC. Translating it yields CSARKGAGSETQYF.

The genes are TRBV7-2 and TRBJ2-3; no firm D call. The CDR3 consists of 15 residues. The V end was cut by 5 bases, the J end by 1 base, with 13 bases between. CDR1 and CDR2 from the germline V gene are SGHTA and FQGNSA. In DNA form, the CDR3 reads TGTGCCAGCAGCCAGACTCTTACGCGCACAGATACGCAGTATTTT. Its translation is CASSQTLTRTDTQYF.

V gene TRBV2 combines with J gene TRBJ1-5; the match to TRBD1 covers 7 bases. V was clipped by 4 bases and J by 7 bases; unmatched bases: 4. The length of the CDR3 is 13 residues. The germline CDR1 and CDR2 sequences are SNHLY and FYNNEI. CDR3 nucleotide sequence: TGTGCCAGCAGTGTAGAGACAGGGCAGCCCCAGCATTTT. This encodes CASSVETGQPQHF.

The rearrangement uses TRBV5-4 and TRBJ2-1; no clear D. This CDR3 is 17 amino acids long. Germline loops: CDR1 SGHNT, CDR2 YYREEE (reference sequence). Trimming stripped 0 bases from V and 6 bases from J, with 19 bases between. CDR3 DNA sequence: TGTGCCAGCAGCTTGGCCCACAGCCGGCTAAGCTTCAATGAGCAGTTCTTC. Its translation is CASSLAHSRLSFNEQFF.

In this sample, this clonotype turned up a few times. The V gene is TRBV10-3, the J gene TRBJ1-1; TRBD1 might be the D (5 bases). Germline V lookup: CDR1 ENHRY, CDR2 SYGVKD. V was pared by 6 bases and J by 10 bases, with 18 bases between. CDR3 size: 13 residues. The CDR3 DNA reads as TGTGCCATCAGGAGCGACCCAGGGTTCGGAGCTTTCTTT. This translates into CAIRSDPGFGAFF.

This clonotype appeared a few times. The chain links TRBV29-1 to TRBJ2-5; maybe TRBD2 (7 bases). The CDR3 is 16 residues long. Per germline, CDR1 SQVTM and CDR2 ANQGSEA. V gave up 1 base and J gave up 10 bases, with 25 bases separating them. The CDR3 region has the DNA TGCAGCGTTGAAGGGGGTATAGGACAGCCTTCGGGGGGCCAGTACTTC. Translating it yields CSVEGGIGQPSGGQYF.

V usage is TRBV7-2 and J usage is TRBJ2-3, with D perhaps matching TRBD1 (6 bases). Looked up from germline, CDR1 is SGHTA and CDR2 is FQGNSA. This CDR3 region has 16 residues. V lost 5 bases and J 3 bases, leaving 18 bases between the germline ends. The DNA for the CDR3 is TGTGCCAGCAGCCGACCCTCAGGGGTCGGGACAGATACGCAGTATTTT. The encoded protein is CASSRPSGVGTDTQYF.

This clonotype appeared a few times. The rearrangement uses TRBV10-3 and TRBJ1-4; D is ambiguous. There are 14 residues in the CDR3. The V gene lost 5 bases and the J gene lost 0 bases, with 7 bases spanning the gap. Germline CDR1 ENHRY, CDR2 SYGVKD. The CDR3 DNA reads TGTGCCATCAGTACCGTAGCAACTAATGAAAAACTGTTTTTT. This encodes CAISTVATNEKLFF.

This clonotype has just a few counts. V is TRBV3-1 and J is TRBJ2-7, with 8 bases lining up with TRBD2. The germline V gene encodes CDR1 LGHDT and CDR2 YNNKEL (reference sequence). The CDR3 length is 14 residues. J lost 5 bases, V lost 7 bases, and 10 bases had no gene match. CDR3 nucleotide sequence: TGTGCCAGCACCCGCAGCGGGGGTTCCCACGAGCAGTACTTC. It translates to CASTRSGGSHEQYF.

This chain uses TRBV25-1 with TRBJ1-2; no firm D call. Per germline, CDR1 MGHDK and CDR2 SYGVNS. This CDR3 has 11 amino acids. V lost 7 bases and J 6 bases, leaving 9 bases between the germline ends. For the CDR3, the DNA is TGTGCCAGCACTGGGTGGAATGGCTACACCTTC. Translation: CASTGWNGYTF.

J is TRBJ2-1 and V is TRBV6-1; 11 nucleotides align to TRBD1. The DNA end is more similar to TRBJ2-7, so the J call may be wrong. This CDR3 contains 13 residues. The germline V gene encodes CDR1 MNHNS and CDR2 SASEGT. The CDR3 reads CAAWTGGIYEQYF. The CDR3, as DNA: TGTGCCGCCTGGACAGGGGGCATTTACGAGCAGTACTTC.

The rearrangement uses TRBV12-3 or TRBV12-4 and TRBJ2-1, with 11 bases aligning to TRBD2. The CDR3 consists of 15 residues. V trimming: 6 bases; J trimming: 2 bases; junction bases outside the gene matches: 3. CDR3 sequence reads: CASRTGLAAYNEQFF. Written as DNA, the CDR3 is TGTGCCAGCAGGACGGGACTAGCGGCCTACAATGAGCAGTTCTTC.

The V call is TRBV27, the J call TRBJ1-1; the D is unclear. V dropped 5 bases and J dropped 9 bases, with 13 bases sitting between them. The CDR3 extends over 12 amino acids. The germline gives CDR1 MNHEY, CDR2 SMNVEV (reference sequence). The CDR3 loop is CASSGPGGKAFF. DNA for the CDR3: TGTGCCAGCAGTGGCCCAGGAGGTAAAGCTTTCTTT.

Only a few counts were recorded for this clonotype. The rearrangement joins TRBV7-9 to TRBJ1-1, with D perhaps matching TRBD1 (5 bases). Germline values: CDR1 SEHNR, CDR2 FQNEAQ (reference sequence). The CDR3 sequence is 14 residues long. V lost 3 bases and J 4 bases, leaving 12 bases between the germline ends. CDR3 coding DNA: TGTGCCAGCAGCTTGGGGACCCTCTTCACTGAAGCTTTCTTT. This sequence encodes CASSLGTLFTEAFF.

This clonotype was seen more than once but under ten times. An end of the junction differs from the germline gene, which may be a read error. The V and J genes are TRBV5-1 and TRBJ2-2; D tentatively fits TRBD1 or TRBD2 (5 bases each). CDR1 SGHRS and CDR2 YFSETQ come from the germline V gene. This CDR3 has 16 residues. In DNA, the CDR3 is TGCGCCAGCAGCTTGTTTTTGCTGGAGGACACCGGGGAGCTGCTTTTT. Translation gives CASSLFLLEDTGELLF.